The 30 T cell receptor beta chains below come from one sample, sequenced in a study of PD-L1 blockade in urothelial cancer (dated by TCRdb to about 2017). This specimen's time point label, per the study, means: peripheral blood 6 weeks after treatment start. Preparation of the library involved the immunoSEQ multiplex PCR assay. TCRdb holds this immuneACCESS table with in-frame rearrangements only. Some clones are missing; in checked studies, unresolved V genes explain under half, and the rest has no known cause. Counted in this sample were roughly 100,000 clones; approximately 87% of them appeared once. Over 7.5% of the sample rests with the top ten. The material was PBMCs, obtained around atezolizumab (anti-PD-L1) treatment. The receptors stem from a man between 65 and 85 years old with urothelial cancer.

The rearrangement uses TRBV12-5 and TRBJ2-1; TRBD1 is a possible D gene (6 bases). The CDR3 contains 13 residues. Germline CDR1 reads LGHNT; CDR2 reads FRNRAP. The CDR3 protein is CTYGSQQGPEQFF. The CDR3 coding sequence is TGTACTTACGGGTCCCAACAGGGACCTGAGCAGTTCTTC.

The chain combines TRBV10-2 with TRBJ2-3; tentative D call: TRBD2 (6 bases). This CDR3 comprises 14 residues. V shed 6 bases and J shed 0 bases, with 10 bases lying between them. Germline-derived CDR1 and CDR2 are WSHSY and SAAADI. Here the CDR3 reads CASRGLLSTDTQYF. CDR3 coding DNA: TGCGCCAGCAGAGGACTACTTAGCACAGATACGCAGTATTTT.

The rearrangement links TRBV5-4 to TRBJ1-1; D uncertain. The CDR3 consists of 17 residues. Per the germline V gene, CDR1 is SGHNT and CDR2 is YYREEE (reference sequence). Trimming stripped 4 bases from V and 0 bases from J, with 19 bases between. The CDR3 DNA reads as TGTGCCAGCAGCCCAACCGCGGCAGTTTTGCTGAACACTGAAGCTTTCTTT. Translating gives CASSPTAAVLLNTEAFF.

This chain joins TRBV25-1 and TRBJ1-1; D might be TRBD1 (6 bases). Germline V gene sequence: CDR1 MGHDK, CDR2 SYGVNS. Trimming removed 1 base from V and 3 bases from J, with 12 bases in between. The CDR3 sequence is 15 residues long. In DNA form, the CDR3 reads TGTGCCAGCAGTGAATCGCGGGGGCTGGACACTGAAGCTTTCTTT. Amino acids: CASSESRGLDTEAFF.

This clone was seen more than once but under ten times. The J gene is TRBJ1-1, the V gene TRBV29-1; weak D call: TRBD1 (5 bases). CDR3 length equals 14 residues. V was cut by 7 bases and J by 1 base, with 16 bases left in between. The germline V gene has CDR1 SQVTM and CDR2 ANQGSEA. The CDR3 is CSASPRGENTEAFF. Written as DNA, the CDR3 is TGCAGCGCCTCTCCCCGGGGGGAGAACACTGAAGCTTTCTTT. Full variable domain (remainder filled in from reference TRBV29-1 and TRBJ1-1): SAVISQKPSRDICQRGTSLTIQCQVDSQVTMMFWYRQQPGQSLTLIATANQGSEATYESGFVIDKFPISRPNLTFSTLTVSNMSPEDSSIYLCSASPRGENTEAFFGQGTRLTVV.

The gene calls are TRBV2 and TRBJ1-6; no firm D call. The germline V gene encodes CDR1 SNHLY and CDR2 FYNNEI. Trimming stripped 0 bases from V and 10 bases from J, with 7 bases between. The CDR3 length is 13 residues. The DNA for the CDR3 is TGTGCCAGCAGTGAAGCGGCGGAATCACCCCTCCACTTT. This translates into CASSEAAESPLHF.

The chain carries TRBV5-5 and TRBJ1-1; TRBD1 is a possible D gene (5 bases). CDR1 is SGHKS, CDR2 YYEKEE, per germline (reference sequence). V lost 0 bases and J lost 11, with 11 bases in between. This CDR3 is 12 amino acids long. The CDR3 DNA reads TGTGCCAGCAGCTTGGGGGTTCGGGGGGCTTTCTTT. Its protein product is CASSLGVRGAFF.

The genes are TRBV27 and TRBJ1-2; D unclear. V dropped 6 bases and J dropped 3 bases, with 20 bases sitting between them. This CDR3 region has 16 residues. Germline lookup yields CDR1 MNHEY and CDR2 SMNVEV (reference sequence). The CDR3 DNA is TGTGCCAGCAGCCGCCAAGGTGGAGGCCACCACTATGGCTACACCTTC. This gives the protein CASSRQGGGHHYGYTF.

This clone was found once. This sequence joins TRBV19 and TRBJ1-1; 7 bases line up with TRBD1. The CDR3 is made up of 14 amino acids. The germline V gene encodes CDR1 LNHDA and CDR2 SQIVND (reference sequence). J lost 6 bases, V lost 6 bases, and 10 bases had no gene match. The CDR3 loop reads CASSPRQGIAEAFF. CDR3 nucleotide sequence: TGTGCCAGTAGCCCTAGACAGGGTATCGCTGAAGCTTTCTTT.

This chain connects TRBV18 to TRBJ2-1, with 8 bases lining up with TRBD2. This CDR3 has 15 residues. CDR1 and CDR2 (germline): KGHSH, LQKENI. V trimming: 1 base; J trimming: 8 bases; junction bases outside the gene matches: 7. CDR3 nucleotide sequence: TGTGCCAGCTCACCACTTAGCAGCGGGAGAGATGAGCAGTTCTTC. Translated: CASSPLSSGRDEQFF.

The chain links TRBV19 to TRBJ2-1, with 8 bases identical to TRBD1. The germline CDR1 and CDR2 sequences are LNHDA and SQIVND (reference sequence). This CDR3 region has 16 residues. After removal of 4 bases from V and 1 base from J, the junction contained 6 bases not matched to a gene. The CDR3 here is CASSKATGGSYNEQFF. Here the CDR3 DNA reads TGTGCCAGTAGTAAGGCCACAGGGGGATCCTACAATGAGCAGTTCTTC.

The chain recombines TRBV15 with TRBJ2-1; the D gene is possibly TRBD1 (6 bases). The CDR3 totals 15 residues. Germline V gene sequence: CDR1 LNHNV, CDR2 YYDKDF (reference sequence). Trimming removed 8 bases from V and 5 bases from J, with 19 bases in between. The CDR3 DNA reads TGTGCCACCGCCCCGACGGGGTGGGACAACAATGAGCAGTTCTTC. Protein sequence: CATAPTGWDNNEQFF.

The rearrangement uses TRBV29-1 and TRBJ1-1; D might be TRBD1 (6 bases). CDR1 is SQVTM and CDR2 is ANQGSEA in the germline V gene. The CDR3 runs to 13 residues. The germline V and J ends were trimmed by 3 bases and 8 bases, with 16 bases remaining between them. CDR3 DNA: TGCAGCGTTGACGGGGCGGGAGGGGGAGAAGCTTTCTTT. Protein: CSVDGAGGGEAFF. Looking up the rest from reference TRBV29-1 and TRBJ1-1 gives the full variable domain: SAVISQKPSRDICQRGTSLTIQCQVDSQVTMMFWYRQQPGQSLTLIATANQGSEATYESGFVIDKFPISRPNLTFSTLTVSNMSPEDSSIYLCSVDGAGGGEAFFGQGTRLTVV.

The gene calls are TRBV7-8 and TRBJ1-2, with 7 bases lining up with TRBD1. CDR3 length: 14 amino acids. V was pared by 1 base and J by 4 bases, with 3 bases of the junction left unmatched. Germline CDR1 and CDR2: SGHVS and FQNEAQ. The CDR3 DNA follows: TGTGCCAGCAGCTTAGTTTCAGGGGGCTATGGCTACACCTTC. It translates to CASSLVSGGYGYTF.

The CDR3 is CASTPRRQGQNTEAFF. The CDR3 coding sequence is TGTGCCAGCACCCCTCGTCGACAGGGCCAAAACACTGAAGCTTTCTTT. The chain uses TRBV2 and TRBJ1-1, with 7 bases matching TRBD1. Germline values: CDR1 SNHLY, CDR2 FYNNEI. The CDR3 runs 16 residues. Germline trimming cut 7 bases from V and 2 bases from J; bases unmatched to any gene: 13.

This chain joins TRBV30 and TRBJ2-3, with TRBD2 identical over 9 bases. This CDR3 is built from 13 residues. The V and J ends lost 8 bases and 5 bases, in that order; junction bases with no gene match: 8. Germline assignment: CDR1 GTSNPN and CDR2 SVGIG (reference sequence). CDR3 region: CARQREVGDTQYF. The CDR3 DNA follows: TGTGCCCGCCAGCGGGAGGTAGGAGATACGCAGTATTTT.

This clone was found once. The rearrangement uses TRBV9 and TRBJ2-5; 10 bases fit TRBD2. The CDR3 runs 15 residues. J lost 5 bases, V lost 4 bases, and 8 bases had no gene match. Germline V gives CDR1 SGDLS, CDR2 YYNGEE. The CDR3 region is CASSPGLAGVETQYF. For the CDR3, the DNA is TGTGCCAGCAGCCCCGGCCTAGCGGGGGTTGAGACCCAGTACTTC.

This clone showed up just a few times. The gene calls are TRBV7-6 and TRBJ2-7; the D gene is possibly TRBD2 (6 bases). The CDR3 contains 14 residues. V was cut by 2 bases and J by 7 bases, with 15 bases left in between. Germline CDR1 is SGHVS and CDR2 is FNYEAQ. The chain's CDR3 is CASSLSIQGGEQYF. CDR3 in DNA: TGTGCCAGCAGCTTATCTATTCAGGGAGGAGAGCAGTACTTC.

This sequence joins TRBV27 and TRBJ2-7; TRBD1 matches 10 bases. The CDR3 loop spans 15 amino acids. Per germline, CDR1 MNHEY and CDR2 SMNVEV (reference sequence). The V gene end was trimmed by 2 bases and the J gene end by 8 bases; junction bases not matched to a gene: 9. In nucleotides, the CDR3 is TGTGCCAGCAGTTTAAACCCGGGACAGGGGTCTCAGCAGTACTTC. Residues: CASSLNPGQGSQQYF.

The V and J genes are TRBV19 and TRBJ2-5; D might be TRBD2 (5 bases). This CDR3 region has 14 residues. Germline CDR1 reads LNHDA; CDR2 reads SQIVND (reference sequence). V lost 5 bases to trimming and J lost 4 bases, with 14 bases between them. The chain's CDR3 is CASSPRGTGETQYF. The CDR3 nucleotides read TGTGCCAGTAGTCCCCGGGGAACGGGAGAGACCCAGTACTTC.

The chain uses TRBV10-3 and TRBJ2-5; D ambiguous. The CDR3 consists of 11 residues. The germline CDR1 and CDR2 sequences are ENHRY and SYGVKD. Trimming took 3 bases from V and 4 from J, leaving 3 bases between them. The CDR3 coding sequence is TGTGCCATCAGTGATCGAGAGACCCAGTACTTC. It is translated as CAISDRETQYF.

The chain joins TRBV12-5 to TRBJ1-4; D might be TRBD1 (5 bases). CDR1 and CDR2 from the germline V gene are LGHNT and FRNRAP. V dropped 6 bases and J dropped 6 bases, with 11 bases sitting between them. CDR3 size: 13 residues. In nucleotides, the CDR3 is TGTGCTAGTGGCGTAGGGGTGGATGAAAAACTGTTTTTT. Translating gives CASGVGVDEKLFF.

The chain has TRBV29-1 and TRBJ2-5; 8 bases agree with TRBD2. J was trimmed by 5 bases and V by 4 bases; bases with no gene match: 9. The CDR3 covers 14 residues. Germline V gene sequence: CDR1 SQVTM, CDR2 ANQGSEA. CDR3 nucleotide sequence: TGCAGCGTTGGCGTCGGCGGGAGGCTGGAGACCCAGTACTTC. Its translation: CSVGVGGRLETQYF.

The gene calls are TRBV7-2 and TRBJ1-4; D remains unclear. CDR1 is SGHTA and CDR2 is FQGNSA in the germline V gene. The CDR3 is 14 amino acids. V lost 2 bases and J lost 6, with 10 bases in between. CDR3 region: CASSLISQDEKLFF. The CDR3 DNA reads as TGTGCCAGCAGCTTAATTAGCCAAGATGAAAAACTGTTTTTT.

This clone was seen only a few times. The J gene is TRBJ1-1, the V gene TRBV4-2, with 10 bases fitting TRBD1. Germline loops: CDR1 LGHNA, CDR2 YNFKEQ. The CDR3 runs to 15 residues. Losses at the gene ends were 0 bases for V and 7 bases for J; bases not matched to a gene: 5. CDR3 loop: CASSQDLGQGGEAFF. As DNA, the CDR3 is TGTGCCAGCAGCCAAGATTTAGGACAGGGGGGTGAAGCTTTCTTT.

The rearrangement uses TRBV5-1 and TRBJ2-5; no firm D call. CDR3 length equals 13 residues. Trimming pared 0 bases from V and 3 bases from J, leaving 6 bases between. Germline V gives CDR1 SGHRS, CDR2 YFSETQ. The CDR3 protein is CASSLEPEETQYF. As DNA, the CDR3 is TGCGCCAGCAGCTTGGAACCAGAAGAGACCCAGTACTTC.

This clone was observed a few times. V usage is TRBV19 and J usage is TRBJ1-1; D not resolved. V lost 7 bases, J lost 0 bases, and 12 bases lay in between. This CDR3 region has 14 residues. From germline, CDR1 is LNHDA and CDR2 SQIVND (reference sequence). DNA of the CDR3: TGTGCCAGTACCTTACCCTCTATGAACACTGAAGCTTTCTTT. This translates into CASTLPSMNTEAFF. Complete variable domain (other parts from reference TRBV19 and TRBJ1-1): DGGITQSPKYLFRKEGQNVTLSCEQNLNHDAMYWYRQDPGQGLRLIYYSQIVNDFQKGDIAEGYSVSREKKESFPLTVTSAQKNPTAFYLCASTLPSMNTEAFFGQGTRLTVV.

V usage is TRBV9 and J usage is TRBJ2-3, with 7 bases identical to TRBD2. CDR1 and CDR2 (germline): SGDLS, YYNGEE. CDR3 size: 15 residues. The V segment lost 4 bases and the J segment 2 bases; nucleotides outside the gene matches: 7. In DNA, the CDR3 is TGTGCCAGCAGCCCCCCCCTAGCGGTCACAGATACGCAGTATTTT. Its protein product is CASSPPLAVTDTQYF.

This clone was seen a handful of times. V gene TRBV25-1 combines with J gene TRBJ2-5, with D possibly TRBD2 on 5 matching bases. Trimming took 2 bases from V and 5 from J, leaving 12 bases between them. This CDR3 region has 14 residues. Germline V lookup: CDR1 MGHDK, CDR2 SYGVNS. The DNA of the CDR3 is TGTGCCAGCAGTGAACGGGGAAGTTTTGAGACCCAGTACTTC. Its protein product is CASSERGSFETQYF.

V and J are TRBV21-1 and TRBJ2-2; the tabulated D call, TRBD2, remains unverified against the DNA. TRBV21-1 is reported as a pseudogene. The CDR3 runs 13 residues. DNA of the CDR3: TGTGCCAGCAAGACTCTTTCGGGCGGGGAGCTGTTTTTT. Encoded protein: CASKTLSGGELFF.